These T cell receptor beta chains were read from a single sample in a study of shared clonotypes between healthy human individuals. The repertoire was sequenced with immunoSEQ multiplex PCR; TCRdb's copy has only in-frame clones and lacks some. In the table there are 2.5 million or so clones, about 92% of which are singletons. Sequencing used naive CD4+ T cells sorted from blood. All receptors derive from a man between 18 and 29 years old in good health. CDR3s include the opening cysteine and the closing phenylalanine or tryptophan. D genes are given only for firm matches. Some rows have no size entry. The others give once, few or many, or a class for an expanded clone.

TRBV27	TRBJ2-5	-	-	CASSLYQTGGPRKETQYF	TGTGCCAGCAGTTTATATCAAACGGGCGGGCCACGTAAAGAGACCCAGTACTTC
TRBV11-2	TRBJ2-7	once	-	CASSLVPDWTADREQYF	TGTGCCAGCAGCTTAGTACCTGATTGGACGGCGGATAGGGAGCAGTACTTC
TRBV19	TRBJ1-3	-	-	CASSHGSGNTIYF	TGTGCCAGTAGTCACGGATCTGGAAACACCATATATTTT
TRBV2	TRBJ1-1	-	-	CASSVGKNTEAFF	TGTGCCAGCAGTGTGGGTAAGAACACTGAAGCTTTCTTT
TRBV5-4	TRBJ2-3	-	TRBD2	CASSHPGPGLVTDTQYF	TGTGCCAGCAGCCACCCTGGTCCGGGACTAGTAACAGATACGCAGTATTTT
TRBV6-5	TRBJ1-2	once	-	CASTPGYYGYTF	TGTGCCAGCACCCCGGGGTACTATGGCTACACCTTC
TRBV6-1	TRBJ2-7	-	TRBD2	CASSVGGGTYEQYF	TGTGCCAGCAGTGTTGGGGGGGGTACCTACGAGCAGTACTTC
TRBV11-1	TRBJ1-6	-	TRBD1	CASSLGRGDNSPLHF	TGTGCCAGCAGCTTGGGCAGGGGGGATAATTCACCCCTCCACTTT
TRBV5-1	TRBJ2-1	-	TRBD2	CASSSGLAGNNEQFF	TGCGCCAGCAGCTCGGGACTAGCGGGAAACAATGAGCAGTTCTTC
TRBV5-6	TRBJ1-1	few	TRBD1	CASSLVDRETEAFF	TGTGCCAGCAGCTTGGTGGACAGGGAAACTGAAGCTTTCTTT
TRBV5-1	TRBJ2-3	once	TRBD2	CASSVTSGIGTDTQYF	TGCGCCAGCAGCGTCACTAGCGGGATCGGCACAGATACGCAGTATTTT
TRBV5-1	TRBJ2-7	-	-	CASSFGTPKDEQYF	TGCGCCAGCAGCTTTGGGACTCCCAAGGACGAGCAGTACTTC
TRBV6-5	TRBJ1-2	-	-	CASGDPAFGYTF	TGTGCCAGCGGAGACCCCGCTTTTGGCTACACCTTC
TRBV11-2	TRBJ2-5	-	-	CASSAPLRGVETQYF	TGTGCCAGCAGCGCACCCCTCCGGGGAGTAGAGACCCAGTACTTC
TRBV13	TRBJ2-5	-	TRBD2	CASSLRSGTVLETQYF	TGTGCCAGCAGCTTAAGGAGCGGGACTGTCCTGGAGACCCAGTACTTC
TRBV11-2	TRBJ2-7	-	-	CASSSVGAFDEQYF	TGTGCCAGCAGCTCCGTGGGTGCCTTCGACGAGCAGTACTTC
TRBV5-4	TRBJ2-6	-	TRBD1	CASSLEGAAGANVLTF	TGTGCCAGCAGCTTGGAGGGGGCGGCTGGGGCCAACGTCCTGACTTTC
TRBV6-6	TRBJ1-5	-	-	CASSPRGSNQPQHF	TGTGCCAGCAGCCCCAGGGGATCCAATCAGCCCCAGCATTTT
TRBV19	TRBJ1-4	-	TRBD1	CASTSQGGGEKLFF	TGTGCCAGTACTTCCCAGGGGGGGGGTGAAAAACTGTTTTTT
TRBV10-3	TRBJ1-5	-	TRBD1	CAISEGQGKGQPQHF	TGTGCCATCAGTGAAGGACAGGGCAAAGGGCAGCCCCAGCATTTT
TRBV5-1	TRBJ2-1	-	-	CASSLQADYNEQFF	TGCGCCAGCAGCCTCCAGGCAGATTACAATGAGCAGTTCTTC
TRBV7-2	TRBJ1-2	-	-	CASSLGLYGYTF	TGTGCCAGCAGCTTGGGGCTCTATGGCTACACCTTC
TRBV7-2	TRBJ2-1	-	TRBD2	CASSLAGAGGYNEQFF	TGTGCCAGCAGCTTAGCTGGGGCGGGAGGGTACAATGAGCAGTTCTTC
TRBV20-1	TRBJ2-5	-	-	CSARDGETQYF	TGCAGTGCTAGAGATGGGGAGACCCAGTACTTC
TRBV30	TRBJ2-1	-	TRBD2	CAWSVASGDYNEQFF	TGTGCCTGGAGTGTAGCTAGCGGAGATTACAATGAGCAGTTCTTC
TRBV18	TRBJ1-3	-	-	CASSATEGTSGNTIYF	TGTGCCAGCTCAGCCACGGAGGGGACCTCTGGAAACACCATATATTTT
TRBV2	TRBJ1-4	-	-	CASSWTNEKLFF	TGTGCCAGCAGTTGGACTAATGAAAAACTGTTTTTT
TRBV6-1	TRBJ2-3	-	-	CASSIEGGRKDTQYF	TGTGCCAGCAGCATTGAGGGGGGCCGTAAAGATACGCAGTATTTT
TRBV4-1	TRBJ1-2	-	-	CASSQEGTTNYGYTF	TGCGCCAGCAGCCAAGAGGGGACGACGAACTATGGCTACACCTTC
TRBV5-4	TRBJ1-2	-	TRBD1	CASSSGTGAYGYTF	TGTGCCAGCAGCTCCGGGACAGGGGCCTATGGCTACACCTTC
TRBV7-9	TRBJ2-4	-	-	CASSGGTVRENIQYF	TGTGCCAGCAGCGGAGGGACAGTTCGGGAAAACATTCAGTACTTC
TRBV11-2	TRBJ1-3	-	-	CASSRTMDSAYSGNTIYF	TGTGCCAGCAGCCGTACGATGGACAGCGCCTACTCTGGAAACACCATATATTTT
TRBV28	TRBJ2-5	-	TRBD1	CASSLDRGVQETQYF	TGTGCCAGCAGTTTAGACAGGGGGGTTCAAGAGACCCAGTACTTC
TRBV7-2	TRBJ2-2	-	-	CASSWGFGDGELFF	TGTGCCAGCAGCTGGGGCTTTGGAGACGGGGAGCTGTTTTTT
TRBV7-9	TRBJ2-3	once	-	CASSFPGGAQYF	TGTGCCAGCAGCTTCCCGGGGGGCGCGCAGTATTTT
TRBV7-2	TRBJ2-5	-	-	CASSVKETQYF	TGTGCCAGCAGCGTTAAAGAGACCCAGTACTTC
TRBV2	TRBJ1-2	once	-	CASSGEGVFDYGYTF	TGTGCCAGCAGTGGCGAGGGGGTCTTTGACTATGGCTACACCTTC
TRBV18	TRBJ2-2	-	-	CASSSAGRANTGELFF	TGTGCCAGCTCATCCGCCGGGAGAGCGAACACCGGGGAGCTGTTTTTT
TRBV10-1	TRBJ2-7	-	-	CASSESLRDEQYF	TGCGCCAGCAGTGAGTCCTTGAGGGACGAGCAGTACTTC